This T cell receptor (beta chain) was captured by sequencing in a study of T cell responses to AZD1222 COVID-19 vaccine (dated by TCRdb to the early 2020s). Context from the whole study: TCR sequencing covered approximately 230 trial participants: 207 given two doses of AZD1222 and around 26 given two doses of MenACWY control vaccine. Trial participants were enrolled into age subgroups of 18-55, 56-69 and 70-plus years, which contained about 150, 28 and 57 TCR-sequenced participants, respectively. Beyond this particular receptor, the publication reports: Nearly half of unique spike-specific TCRs reportedly recognized epitopes outside regions mutated in the B.1.351 and B.1.1.7 variants. After two AZD1222 doses, spike-specific TCR breadth and depth were significantly higher than at day 0 and than in MenACWY recipients. Because no day 14 peak-response samples were available, repertoires were characterized only after the peak T cell response. Only five to seven AZD1222 recipients were SARS-CoV-2 seropositive at baseline, limiting conclusions about previously exposed vaccinees. The vaccine-associated CD4 TCRs covered the entire spike protein, and the dominant responses fell in regions 160-218 and 743-854. Most participants were white British and females outnumbered males, and the authors suggested that clonal diversity may have been underestimated. The 56-69-year group was small, and its depth increase did not reach significance, likely because of low power.

The germline V gene sets CDR1 to SGHAT and CDR2 to FQNNGV. The CDR3 goes from the cysteine to the phenylalanine over 16 residues. The entry retains the CDR3 DNA only, 48 bases that are in frame from base 1. V and J lose 5 bases and 0 bases, and a span of 16 bases separates them. This specimen's time point label, per the study, means: baseline before first vaccination. Per the publication, the treatment or condition label means: meningococcal conjugate vaccine given as trial control. Vaccinee samples were obtained from the UK trials COV001 and COV002, which included a single-blind randomized controlled phase 2/3 trial of AZD1222 (ChAdOx1 nCoV-19) in healthy adults. For TCRbeta chain sequencing, PBMC samples were collected from trial participants at day 0 and at day 28 after the second dose. The CDR3 regions of human TCRbeta chains were analyzed by immunosequencing. The original methods were these. Repertoire TCRs were checked for matches against a reference library of SARS-CoV-2-specific TCRs that had been generated using the MIRA antigen-specificity platform. Breadth was defined as the fraction of unique TCRs that were SARS-CoV-2-associated. Depth was defined as the fraction of total T cells that were SARS-CoV-2-associated. Using the MIRA data, each spike-specific TCR was mapped to the spike region that the TCR reacts to and placed in a CD4 or CD8 class. Log10-transformed breadth and depth values were compared by one-way ANOVA with Sidak's multiple comparisons tests. In its TCRdb copy, this immuneACCESS table keeps in-frame sequences only and misses some clones. Where compared with another copy, unresolved V genes explain less than half of these, and the others have no known cause. Clone size and V and J calls were adopted from that table, with D and trimming inferred from the DNA. The sample contains about 190,000 clones, about 90% of them found a single time. The ten largest make up 2.5% to 3% of the sample.

In this sample, this clone turned up a few times. Its specific antigen is unknown. Base qualities are missing; no much larger clone stands one base away. The V and J segments used are TRBV11-2 and TRBJ1-1; 5 matching bases give a weak D call of TRBD1. The source material was peripheral blood, sampled on day 0 of MenACWY control vaccination. This sequence was found in an adult in good health. The DNA sequence is as follows: TGTGCCAGCAGCCAAAGCTGGGGGACCATGAACACTGAAGCTTTCTTT. Its protein is CASSQSWGTMNTEAFF.